The 23 T cell receptor beta chains in this list originate from one sample, sequenced in a study of T cell responses to AZD1222 COVID-19 vaccine. Method: immunoSEQ multiplex PCR; TCRdb's copy keeps in-frame clones and lacks some. Of roughly 100,000 clones listed, roughly nine tenths were seen once; the top ten hold more than 2.5%. Sequenced here: peripheral blood, sampled 28 days after the second dose of the MenACWY control vaccine. The receptor source for this set is an adult who received the MenACWY meningococcal vaccine as a control.

V is TRBV7-2 and J is TRBJ2-1; possibly TRBD2 for D (5 bases). V was shortened by 3 bases and J by 12 bases, with 18 bases between the two germline ends. The CDR3 spans 14 residues. CDR1 and CDR2 (germline): SGHTA, FQGNSA. In DNA, the CDR3 is TGTGCCAGCAGCTTGGGTCCTAGCTACCCCGTGCAGTTCTTC. Protein product: CASSLGPSYPVQFF.

The chain uses TRBV5-1 and TRBJ2-3, with D possibly TRBD2 on 6 matching bases. The CDR3 contains 14 residues. The germline gives CDR1 SGHRS, CDR2 YFSETQ. Trimming stripped 4 bases from V and 1 base from J, with 10 bases between. As DNA, the CDR3 is TGCGCCAGCAGCCCCGGAGGGGGCACAGATACGCAGTATTTT. It translates to CASSPGGGTDTQYF.

The chain links TRBV7-9 to TRBJ2-7; TRBD1 matches at 7 bases. With 5 bases clipped from V and 6 bases from J, the junction kept 4 bases outside the gene matches. The CDR3 sequence is 12 residues long. CDR1 and CDR2 (germline): SEHNR, FQNEAQ (reference sequence). The CDR3 nucleotides are TGTGCCAGCAGCGACAGGGTGACCGAGCAGTACTTC. Encoded protein: CASSDRVTEQYF.

V is TRBV2 and J is TRBJ1-2; D perhaps matches TRBD1 (6 bases). V dropped 7 bases and J dropped 4 bases, with 16 bases sitting between them. This CDR3 spans 14 amino acids. In germline, CDR1 is SNHLY, CDR2 FYNNEI. The CDR3 DNA sequence: TGTGCCAGCACGACGTCCAGGGGTGTCTATGGCTACACCTTC. Protein product: CASTTSRGVYGYTF.

V gene TRBV3-1 (or the pseudogene TRBV3-2) combines with J gene TRBJ2-1; 7 positions match TRBD2. Germline V CDR1 and CDR2: LGHDT, YNNKEL (reference sequence). J was trimmed by 5 bases and V by 4 bases; bases with no gene match: 14. The CDR3 is 17 amino acids. The CDR3 region is CASSRPWGGRSHNEQFF. As DNA, the CDR3 is TGTGCCAGCAGCCGCCCCTGGGGGGGAAGGAGTCACAATGAGCAGTTCTTC.

The chain combines TRBV28 with TRBJ1-4, with 7 nucleotides matching TRBD1. Looked up from germline, CDR1 is MDHEN and CDR2 is SYDVKM. The CDR3 covers 15 residues. With 5 bases clipped from V and 4 bases from J, the junction kept 7 bases outside the gene matches. DNA of the CDR3: TGTGCCAGCAGTCCCCCGGGACAGAATAATGAAAAACTGTTTTTT. Amino acids: CASSPPGQNNEKLFF.

The gene calls are TRBV27 and TRBJ1-1; D gene uncertain. V lost 6 bases to trimming and J lost 7 bases, with 15 bases between them. The length of the CDR3 is 13 residues. CDR1 and CDR2 from the germline V gene are MNHEY and SMNVEV (reference sequence). The CDR3: CASSLTSTYEAFF. The CDR3, as DNA: TGTGCCAGCAGCTTGACATCTACCTATGAAGCTTTCTTT.

Written as DNA, the CDR3 is TGTGCCAGCACGACCCCGGGGGTTCCGGGTGGCTACACCTTC. This codes for CASTTPGVPGGYTF. This chain links TRBV28 with TRBJ1-2; tentatively, D is TRBD1 (5 bases). Trimming removed 7 bases at V and 7 bases at J, with 19 bases between. This CDR3 has 14 amino acids. In germline, CDR1 is MDHEN, CDR2 SYDVKM.

The gene calls are TRBV4-3 and TRBJ1-1; no definite D call. This CDR3 is built from 14 residues. Germline lookup yields CDR1 LGHNA and CDR2 YSLEER. Trimming shortened V by 0 bases and J by 3 bases, and 8 bases separated the two germline ends. The CDR3 bases are TGCGCCAGCAGCCAAGATCGAGGGTACACTGAAGCTTTCTTT. Its protein product is CASSQDRGYTEAFF.

The chain carries TRBV4-2 and TRBJ2-1; D possibly corresponds to TRBD2 (6 bases). There are 14 residues in the CDR3. From germline, CDR1 is LGHNA and CDR2 YNFKEQ. The germline V and J ends were trimmed by 0 bases and 8 bases, with 11 bases remaining between them. CDR3 loop: CASSQDRGEDEQFF. In nucleotides, the CDR3 is TGTGCCAGCAGCCAAGATAGAGGGGAGGATGAGCAGTTCTTC.

The J gene is TRBJ1-6, the V gene TRBV6-1; no firm D call. The germline CDR1 and CDR2 sequences are MNHNS and SASEGT. Trimming took 6 bases from V and 4 from J, leaving 13 bases between them. This CDR3 comprises 15 residues. The CDR3 spells CASRDRAGYNSPLHF. CDR3 sequence (DNA): TGTGCCAGCAGGGATCGGGCGGGGTATAATTCACCCCTCCACTTT.

The chain uses TRBV7-9 and TRBJ1-2; D unresolved. Trimming took 5 bases from V and 1 from J, leaving 23 bases between them. In germline, CDR1 is SEHNR, CDR2 FQNEAQ (reference sequence). The CDR3 runs to 18 residues. CDR3 loop: CASSQLIAVGVINYGYTF. DNA for the CDR3: TGTGCCAGCAGCCAACTTATCGCCGTCGGGGTCATTAACTATGGCTACACCTTC. Full variable domain (outside the CDR3, taken from reference TRBV7-9 and TRBJ1-2): DTGVSQNPRHKITKRGQNVTFRCDPISEHNRLYWYRQTLGQGPEFLTYFQNEAQLEKSRLLSDRFSAERPKGSFSTLEIQRTEQGDSAMYLCASSQLIAVGVINYGYTFGSGTRLTVV.

This clone came up once. J is TRBJ2-1 and V is TRBV29-1; D uncertain. Germline CDR1 is SQVTM and CDR2 is ANQGSEA. V lost 5 bases, J lost 9 bases, and 17 bases lay in between. The CDR3 runs to 13 residues. This chain's CDR3 is CSVLENSPGEQFF. CDR3 DNA sequence: TGCAGCGTTCTGGAGAACTCACCCGGTGAGCAGTTCTTC.

The chain carries TRBV11-2 and TRBJ2-1; D may be TRBD2 (5 bases). The CDR3 is 16 residues long. V lost 1 base, J lost 4 bases, and 14 bases lay in between. Looked up from germline, CDR1 is SGHAT and CDR2 is FQNNGV. This chain's CDR3 is CASSLVRSRRYNEQFF. CDR3 DNA: TGTGCCAGCAGCTTAGTCCGCTCCCGGAGGTACAATGAGCAGTTCTTC.

In nucleotides, the CDR3 is TGTGCCAGCTCACCAGGGACGGCGGATGAGCAGTTCTTC. It codes for CASSPGTADEQFF. The chain has TRBV18 and TRBJ2-1; D possibly uses TRBD1 or TRBD2 (5 bases each). The CDR3 has 13 amino acids. V lost 2 bases and J 8 bases, leaving 10 bases between the germline ends. Germline lookup yields CDR1 KGHSH and CDR2 LQKENI.

V and J are TRBV29-1 and TRBJ1-2; TRBD1 aligns across 8 bases. Germline-derived CDR1 and CDR2 are SQVTM and ANQGSEA. V lost 4 bases, J lost 3 bases, and 7 bases stayed unmatched. This CDR3 region has 14 residues. CDR3: CSVGQPGQDYGYTF. The DNA for the CDR3 is TGCAGCGTTGGACAACCGGGACAGGACTATGGCTACACCTTC.

The chain couples TRBV6-5 to TRBJ2-1; TRBD1 matches 11 bases. The CDR3 runs to 15 residues. Germline trimming cut 6 bases from V and 5 bases from J; bases unmatched to any gene: 6. Germline loops: CDR1 MNHEY, CDR2 SVGAGI. The CDR3 DNA follows: TGTGCCAGCAGACGTGGACAGGGGGCGGACAATGAGCAGTTCTTC. The encoded protein is CASRRGQGADNEQFF.

The chain couples TRBV5-6 to TRBJ2-7; D gene uncertain. V was pared by 4 bases and J by 0 bases, with 11 bases between. This CDR3 has 14 residues. Germline CDR1 reads SGHDT; CDR2 reads YYEEEE. DNA for the CDR3: TGTGCCAGCAGCGATAGCAAGAGCTCCTACGAGCAGTACTTC. This encodes CASSDSKSSYEQYF.

This chain joins TRBV28 and TRBJ2-3, with 8 nucleotides matching TRBD2. Germline trimming cut 6 bases from V and 2 bases from J; bases unmatched to any gene: 16. CDR1 MDHEN and CDR2 SYDVKM come from the germline V gene. CDR3 length: 18 amino acids. This CDR3 is CASSPMGLGGESTDTQYF. CDR3 bases: TGTGCCAGCAGCCCCATGGGACTAGGGGGAGAGTCCACAGATACGCAGTATTTT.

This clone was counted a few times. Other DNA sequences in this specimen translate into the identical CDR3. The rearrangement links TRBV30 to TRBJ1-5, with D maybe TRBD1 (5 bases). Looked up from germline, CDR1 is GTSNPN and CDR2 is SVGIG (reference sequence). This CDR3 is 14 amino acids long. Trimming took 0 bases from V and 1 from J, leaving 7 bases between them. The CDR3 sequence: CAWSVSGSNQPQHF. CDR3 DNA sequence: TGTGCCTGGAGTGTTTCAGGGAGCAATCAGCCCCAGCATTTT.

The chain uses TRBV6-2 or TRBV6-3 and TRBJ1-4, with 7 bases lining up with TRBD1. Germline CDR1 is MNHEY and CDR2 is SVGEGT. V shed 4 bases and J 8 bases; nucleotides not matched to a gene: 19. The CDR3 sequence is 18 residues long. The CDR3 DNA follows: TGTGCCAGCAGTTCCCCCACCTGGGAGGGGGCGCGTAACGAAAAACTGTTTTTT. This sequence encodes CASSSPTWEGARNEKLFF.

Only one count was recorded for this clone. V usage is TRBV29-1 and J usage is TRBJ2-5, with 11 bases that match TRBD1. Germline-derived CDR1 and CDR2 are SQVTM and ANQGSEA. The junction had 3 bases not matched to a gene; V was cut back by 2 bases and J by 1 base. The CDR3 consists of 15 residues. The CDR3 spells CSVEPGQGGQETQYF. The CDR3 DNA follows: TGCAGCGTTGAACCGGGACAGGGGGGCCAAGAGACCCAGTACTTC.

V and J are TRBV19 and TRBJ2-7; a possible D gene is TRBD1 (5 bases). The CDR3 length is 14 residues. Trimming took 4 bases from V and 2 from J, leaving 12 bases between them. CDR1 LNHDA and CDR2 SQIVND come from the germline V gene (reference sequence). Here the CDR3 DNA reads TGTGCCAGTAGTACAACAGGTGCTGCCTACGAGCAGTACTTC. The encoded protein is CASSTTGAAYEQYF.